The 30 T cell receptor beta chains reported below all come from one sample, sequenced in a study of cytomegalovirus exposure and HLA in healthy donors. PCR used 60 Vbeta primers and 13 Jbeta primers. The repertoire was sequenced with immunoSEQ multiplex PCR; TCRdb's copy has only in-frame clones and lacks some. Of 150,000 to 200,000 clones in the sample, around 85% are singletons; the top ten hold around 2.3%. Source material: PBMCs. These receptors were collected from a woman in her forties or fifties in good health and CMV-seronegative.

The table lists this clone with a few counts. This chain connects TRBV30 to TRBJ1-5, with 7 bases matching TRBD1. V lost 5 bases to trimming and J lost 0 bases; unmatched junction nucleotides: 1. Looked up from germline, CDR1 is GTSNPN and CDR2 is SVGIG (reference sequence). This CDR3 region has 13 residues. The CDR3 loop is CAWGTDSNQPQHF. CDR3 coding DNA: TGTGCCTGGGGGACAGATAGCAATCAGCCCCAGCATTTT.

The chain couples TRBV15 to TRBJ2-2; 14 nucleotides agree with TRBD2. The V gene's germline CDR1 is LNHNV and CDR2 YYDKDF (reference sequence). The junction had 9 bases not matched to a gene; V was cut back by 5 bases and J by 7 bases. The CDR3 runs to 17 residues. CDR3: CATSSPGLAGVIGELFF. The CDR3 coding sequence is TGTGCCACCAGCTCACCGGGACTAGCGGGAGTTATCGGGGAGCTGTTTTTT.

This clone showed up just a few times. The chain has TRBV27 and TRBJ2-7; TRBD2 aligns across 11 bases. The CDR3 contains 15 residues. J lost 7 bases, V lost 6 bases, and 11 bases had no gene match. The germline V gene encodes CDR1 MNHEY and CDR2 SMNVEV (reference sequence). The CDR3 loop is CASRLTTSGSGEQYF. DNA of the CDR3: TGTGCCAGCAGACTAACCACTAGCGGGAGCGGAGAGCAGTACTTC.

Only one count was recorded for this clone. The chain uses TRBV2 and TRBJ1-5; D is unclear. This CDR3 has 13 amino acids. Per germline, CDR1 SNHLY and CDR2 FYNNEI. V was trimmed by 2 bases and J by 11 bases, leaving 13 bases between them. The CDR3 DNA reads TGTGCCAGCAGTGAAATCCCTCCCGTGTCCCAGCATTTT. This sequence encodes CASSEIPPVSQHF.

This clone was observed a few times. The gene calls are TRBV29-1 and TRBJ1-3, with TRBD1 matching 7 bases. CDR1 SQVTM and CDR2 ANQGSEA come from the germline V gene. The CDR3 length is 14 residues. The ends lost 7 bases at V and 2 bases at J; junction bases unmatched: 8. The CDR3 DNA reads TGCAGCGCTGAGCGAGGGACAGCTGGAAACACCATATATTTT. This sequence encodes CSAERGTAGNTIYF.

This clone has just a few counts. This sample includes further DNA sequences coding for the same CDR3. The chain has TRBV27 and TRBJ2-3, with TRBD2 matching over 9 bases. Germline CDR1 is MNHEY and CDR2 is SMNVEV (reference sequence). V gave up 4 bases and J gave up 0 bases; unmatched junction bases: 5. This CDR3 is built from 16 residues. The CDR3, as DNA: TGTGCCAGCAGTTCGGGACTAGCAGCTAGCACAGATACGCAGTATTTT. Its protein is CASSSGLAASTDTQYF.

The chain links TRBV15 to TRBJ2-6; D perhaps matches TRBD1 (5 bases). The V end was cut by 2 bases, the J end by 0 bases, with 5 bases between. CDR1 and CDR2 from the germline V gene are LNHNV and YYDKDF (reference sequence). This CDR3 has 15 residues. As DNA, the CDR3 is TGTGCCACCAGCAGACAGGGCTCTGGGGCCAACGTCCTGACTTTC. Translated: CATSRQGSGANVLTF. Full variable domain (outside the CDR3, taken from reference TRBV15 and TRBJ2-6): DAMVIQNPRYQVTQFGKPVTLSCSQTLNHNVMYWYQQKSSQAPKLLFHYYDKDFNNEADTPDNFQSRRPNTSFCFLDIRSPGLGDTAMYLCATSRQGSGANVLTFGAGSRLTVL.

DNA for the CDR3: TGTGCCAGCAGTTGGGGGGACAGGCGGAACACTGAAGCTTTCTTT. This encodes CASSWGDRRNTEAFF. The J gene is TRBJ1-1, the V gene TRBV28, with 8 positions matching TRBD1. CDR3 length: 15 amino acids. Germline V gene data show CDR1 as MDHEN and CDR2 as SYDVKM. The V gene end was trimmed by 4 bases and the J gene end by 1 base; junction bases not matched to a gene: 5.

The rearrangement joins TRBV19 to TRBJ2-7; TRBD2 aligns across 14 bases. The CDR3 loop spans 14 amino acids. Germline loops: CDR1 LNHDA, CDR2 SQIVND (reference sequence). Germline trimming cut 10 bases from V and 4 bases from J; bases unmatched to any gene: 6. The CDR3 DNA follows: TGTGCCACCCAGAGGACTAGCGGGAGGTACGAGCAGTACTTC. It specifies CATQRTSGRYEQYF. The full variable domain, rest sourced from reference TRBV19 and TRBJ2-7, is DGGITQSPKYLFRKEGQNVTLSCEQNLNHDAMYWYRQDPGQGLRLIYYSQIVNDFQKGDIAEGYSVSREKKESFPLTVTSAQKNPTAFYLCATQRTSGRYEQYFGPGTRLTVT.

The CDR3 sequence: CASSGAPGQGSRNTEAFF. The DNA of the CDR3 is TGTGCCAGCAGTGGGGCCCCGGGACAGGGATCCCGTAACACTGAAGCTTTCTTT. The rearrangement joins TRBV6-1 to TRBJ1-1; TRBD1 agrees at 9 bases. With 4 bases clipped from V and 2 bases from J, the junction kept 14 bases outside the gene matches. The CDR3 is made up of 18 amino acids. Per the germline V gene, CDR1 is MNHNS and CDR2 is SASEGT.

The table lists this clone with a count of one. J is TRBJ1-1 and V is TRBV30, with D uncertain. V gave up 3 bases and J gave up 4 bases, with 12 bases separating them. The CDR3 is 13 amino acids. Germline V gives CDR1 GTSNPN, CDR2 SVGIG (reference sequence). The CDR3 bases are TGTGCCTGGAGAAGGAGGGTTAGCACTGAAGCTTTCTTT. Its translation is CAWRRRVSTEAFF.

The chain links TRBV5-4 to TRBJ1-2; TRBD1 matches at 7 bases. The CDR3 consists of 14 residues. Germline V gene sequence: CDR1 SGHNT, CDR2 YYREEE (reference sequence). J lost 3 bases, V lost 5 bases, and 7 bases had no gene match. The CDR3 DNA sequence: TGTGCCAGCAGATCAAAGGGGGCGGACTATGGCTACACCTTC. This codes for CASRSKGADYGYTF.

The V and J genes are TRBV27 and TRBJ1-1, with D perhaps matching TRBD1 (6 bases). Between the trimmed V and J ends, which lost 3 bases and 8 bases, there was a span of 7 bases. Per the germline V gene, CDR1 is MNHEY and CDR2 is SMNVEV (reference sequence). CDR3 length: 11 amino acids. The CDR3, as DNA: TGTGCCAGCAGTTTTGGGACAGAAGCTTTCTTT. It is translated as CASSFGTEAFF.

The gene calls are TRBV18 and TRBJ2-1; TRBD2 matches at 11 bases. The CDR3 has 15 amino acids. The V gene's germline CDR1 is KGHSH and CDR2 LQKENI. With 3 bases clipped from V and 6 bases from J, the junction kept 4 bases outside the gene matches. CDR3 residues: CASSPSGRASNEQFF. CDR3 coding DNA: TGTGCCAGCTCACCTAGCGGGAGGGCAAGCAATGAGCAGTTCTTC.

There are a few counts of this clone. The chain joins TRBV6-6 to TRBJ2-1; perhaps TRBD2 as D (6 bases). In germline, CDR1 is MNHNY, CDR2 SVGAGI (reference sequence). V lost 6 bases to trimming and J lost 6 bases, with 15 bases between them. This CDR3 spans 14 amino acids. The DNA of the CDR3 is TGTGCCAGCAGACCGGGACTCGACTCCAATGAGCAGTTCTTC. It yields the protein CASRPGLDSNEQFF.

The V gene is TRBV28, the J gene TRBJ2-7, with 8 bases lining up with TRBD2. Germline CDR1 is MDHEN and CDR2 is SYDVKM. The CDR3 covers 13 residues. With V trimmed by 6 bases and J by 5 bases, 6 bases remained unmatched. The CDR3 region is CASSLGLAHEQYF. CDR3 nucleotide sequence: TGTGCCAGCAGCCTTGGACTAGCCCACGAGCAGTACTTC.

This rearrangement joins TRBV6-6 to TRBJ1-5, with D possibly being TRBD1 (5 bases). Germline CDR1 is MNHNY and CDR2 is SVGAGI (reference sequence). V was clipped by 10 bases and J by 0 bases, with 16 bases between them. This CDR3 region has 15 residues. This CDR3 is CATKLWGDSNQPQHF. CDR3 coding DNA: TGTGCCACAAAGTTGTGGGGGGATAGCAATCAGCCCCAGCATTTT.

This clone was detected a few times. The chain is built from TRBV15 and TRBJ2-6; TRBD1 might be the D (6 bases). From germline, CDR1 is LNHNV and CDR2 YYDKDF (reference sequence). The CDR3 extends over 16 amino acids. V was shortened by 0 bases and J by 0 bases, with 6 bases between the two germline ends. CDR3 sequence: CATSREQGSGANVLTF. CDR3 DNA sequence: TGTGCCACCAGCAGAGAACAGGGCTCTGGGGCCAACGTCCTGACTTTC.

J is TRBJ2-1 and V is TRBV15; D remains unclear. The V end was cut by 2 bases, the J end by 9 bases, with 8 bases between. Germline lookup yields CDR1 LNHNV and CDR2 YYDKDF (reference sequence). This CDR3 has 12 residues. CDR3 DNA: TGTGCCACCAGCAGAACTGAACGTGAGCAGTTCTTC. Translation: CATSRTEREQFF. Based on the CDR3 plus reference TRBV15 and TRBJ2-1, the full variable domain is DAMVIQNPRYQVTQFGKPVTLSCSQTLNHNVMYWYQQKSSQAPKLLFHYYDKDFNNEADTPDNFQSRRPNTSFCFLDIRSPGLGDTAMYLCATSRTEREQFFGPGTRLTVL.

The chain has TRBV7-9 and TRBJ2-7; possible D gene TRBD2, 6 bases. The CDR3 has 17 amino acids. V dropped 3 bases and J dropped 4 bases, with 22 bases sitting between them. Per germline, CDR1 SEHNR and CDR2 FQNEAQ (reference sequence). The CDR3 sequence: CASSFIGGRPHQYEQYF. The DNA for the CDR3 is TGTGCCAGCAGCTTCATAGGAGGGAGGCCCCACCAATACGAGCAGTACTTC.

The chain joins TRBV27 to TRBJ2-3; D call uncertain. The V and J ends lost 5 bases and 3 bases respectively, with 9 bases between them. Looked up from germline, CDR1 is MNHEY and CDR2 is SMNVEV (reference sequence). The CDR3 extends over 13 amino acids. DNA for the CDR3: TGTGCCAGCAGTCCTCGAGCGACAGATACGCAGTATTTT. Its protein product is CASSPRATDTQYF.

V gene TRBV28 combines with J gene TRBJ1-1; unclear D gene. CDR3 length: 12 residues. The V end was cut by 7 bases, the J end by 1 base, with 7 bases between. CDR1 MDHEN and CDR2 SYDVKM come from the germline V gene. CDR3 in DNA: TGTGCCAGCACCACAGAGAACACTGAAGCTTTCTTT. This gives the protein CASTTENTEAFF.

The J gene is TRBJ1-5, the V gene TRBV5-5; 7 bases map to TRBD1. The CDR3 has 15 residues. The J segment lost 3 bases and the V segment lost 3 bases, leaving 6 bases of the junction unmatched. Germline V CDR1 and CDR2: SGHKS, YYEKEE (reference sequence). The CDR3 is CASSWIQGDNQPQHF. The CDR3 bases are TGTGCCAGCAGCTGGATCCAGGGGGACAATCAGCCCCAGCATTTT.

This clone appeared once. The junction departs from germline at one end; a sequencing error may be responsible. V is TRBV7-9 and J is TRBJ2-2, with 8 bases fitting TRBD2. From germline, CDR1 is SEHNR and CDR2 FQNEAQ (reference sequence). The CDR3 is 17 residues long. The CDR3 DNA follows: TGTTCCAGCAGCGAACGAGCGGGAGTAACGGACACCGGGGAGCTGTTTTTT. It yields the protein CSSSERAGVTDTGELFF. Full variable domain (missing parts from reference TRBV7-9 and TRBJ2-2): DTGVSQNPRHKITKRGQNVTFRCDPISEHNRLYWYRQTLGQGPEFLTYFQNEAQLEKSRLLSDRFSAERPKGSFSTLEIQRTEQGDSAMYLCSSSERAGVTDTGELFFGEGSRLTVL.

V usage is TRBV7-2 and J usage is TRBJ2-1, with 14 bases lining up with TRBD2. This CDR3 comprises 19 residues. Germline lookup yields CDR1 SGHTA and CDR2 FQGNSA. The J segment lost 7 bases and the V segment lost 8 bases, leaving 19 bases of the junction unmatched. CDR3 in DNA: TGTGCCAGCTCCGGGCCGGGACTAGCGGGAGCACTGGGTAGGAATGAGCAGTTCTTC. This sequence encodes CASSGPGLAGALGRNEQFF.

V gene TRBV5-6 combines with J gene TRBJ2-5, with D perhaps TRBD1 (6 bases). Germline values: CDR1 SGHDT, CDR2 YYEEEE. This CDR3 region has 14 residues. V lost 0 bases to trimming and J lost 4 bases, with 10 bases between them. The CDR3 bases are TGTGCCAGCAGCTTGGTTACAGGGAGAGAGACCCAGTACTTC. Translation: CASSLVTGRETQYF.

The gene calls are TRBV7-2 and TRBJ2-7, with a possible D match to TRBD1 (5 bases). The CDR3 sequence is 14 residues long. With 3 bases removed from V and 6 bases from J, the gap between germline ends came to 15 bases. Germline CDR1 SGHTA, CDR2 FQGNSA. CDR3 amino acids: CASSFQQGVTEQYF. As DNA, the CDR3 is TGTGCCAGCAGCTTTCAGCAAGGGGTAACCGAGCAGTACTTC.

V and J are TRBV7-3 and TRBJ2-1; TRBD2 matches 7 bases. J lost 2 bases, V lost 5 bases, and 9 bases had no gene match. CDR1 SGHTA and CDR2 FQGTGA come from the germline V gene. The CDR3 is 16 amino acids. CDR3 coding DNA: TGTGCCAGCAGCCGAGGGGCTAGCGGAACCTACAATGAGCAGTTCTTC. Translation: CASSRGASGTYNEQFF.

The CDR3 region is CASSLAGTVLNEQYF. In nucleotides, the CDR3 is TGTGCCAGCAGCTTAGCAGGGACAGTTCTCAACGAGCAGTACTTC. The chain employs TRBV7-9 and TRBJ2-7; 7 positions agree with TRBD1. The junction had 7 bases not matched to a gene; V was cut back by 0 bases and J by 5 bases. This CDR3 contains 15 residues. From germline, CDR1 is SEHNR and CDR2 FQNEAQ (reference sequence).

In regard to this clone: This sample includes further DNA sequences coding for the same CDR3. The rearrangement joins TRBV5-1 to TRBJ2-1; TRBD2 might be the D (6 bases). The germline V and J ends were trimmed by 4 bases and 0 bases, with 11 bases remaining between them. The germline CDR1 and CDR2 sequences are SGHRS and YFSETQ. CDR3 length: 15 residues. CDR3 nucleotide sequence: TGCGCCAGCAGCCTTAGCGGAAGCTCCTACAATGAGCAGTTCTTC. Translating it yields CASSLSGSSYNEQFF.